The T cell receptor (beta chain) described here comes from a study of blood T cell repertoires in COVID-19. This clone was observed a few times. J was trimmed by 7 bases and V by 8 bases; bases with no gene match: 10. Germline V gene sequence: CDR1 WNHNN, CDR2 SYGVQD (reference sequence). The CDR3 covers 13 residues. TCRdb's table, derived via immunoSEQ multiplex PCR, lists solely in-frame clones and lacks some. The table has 130,000 or so clones, 70% to 85% seen once. This TCR was sampled from a woman older than 75 with acute or convalescent COVID-19. The sequenced sample consisted of peripheral blood. The chain joins TRBV10-1 to TRBJ1-1; 7 bases fit TRBD1. CDR3 in amino acids: CASAGTAAGEAFF. For the CDR3, the DNA is TGCGCCAGCGCCGGGACAGCGGCTGGTGAAGCTTTCTTT.